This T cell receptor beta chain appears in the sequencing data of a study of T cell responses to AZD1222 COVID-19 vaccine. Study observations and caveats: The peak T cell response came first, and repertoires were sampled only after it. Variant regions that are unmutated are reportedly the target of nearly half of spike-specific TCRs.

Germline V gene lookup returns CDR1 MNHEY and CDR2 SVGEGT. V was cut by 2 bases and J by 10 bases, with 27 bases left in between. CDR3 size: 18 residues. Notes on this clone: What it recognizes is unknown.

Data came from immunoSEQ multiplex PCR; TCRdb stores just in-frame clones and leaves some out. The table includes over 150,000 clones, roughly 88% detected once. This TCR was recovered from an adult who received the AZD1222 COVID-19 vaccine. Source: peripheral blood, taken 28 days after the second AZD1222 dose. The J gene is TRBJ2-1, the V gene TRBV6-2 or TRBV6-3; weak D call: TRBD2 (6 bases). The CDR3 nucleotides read TGTGCCAGCAGTTACCTCTCATGGCGGGGCCCTCTCCGATCGGAGCAGTTCTTC. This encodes CASSYLSWRGPLRSEQFF.